The entry below gives a single TCR beta chain sequence along with its context. Profiled with immunoSEQ multiplex PCR; TCRdb holds only in-frame clones, not every one. The sample carries tens of thousands of clones, just over 90% recorded once. This specimen comes from a study of T cell changes during pregnancy in multiple sclerosis. Germline V gene sequence: CDR1 MDHEN, CDR2 SYDVKM. The V and J ends lost 3 bases and 4 bases respectively, with 13 bases between them. The CDR3 sequence is 15 residues long. This TCR was recovered from a female donor with multiple sclerosis, enrolled in a pregnancy study. The source material was CD4+ T cells from peripheral blood mononuclear cells, sampled in the second trimester of pregnancy. V and J are TRBV28 and TRBJ1-5; D is perhaps TRBD1 (6 bases). The CDR3 DNA follows: TGTGCCAGCAGTTTCGAGGACAGCCCTAATCAGCCCCAGCATTTT. Translating gives CASSFEDSPNQPQHF.